These 7 T cell receptor beta chains came from one sample sequenced in a study of blood T cell repertoires in COVID-19. Sequencing used immunoSEQ multiplex PCR; TCRdb keeps in-frame clones, though not all of them. Among about 110,000 clones listed, less than 75% were seen once. The specimen sequenced was peripheral blood. The source is a human donor with acute or convalescent COVID-19. The donor label of this sample is uncertain.

The gene calls are TRBV29-1 and TRBJ1-2; TRBD1 aligns across 7 bases. The CDR3 consists of 16 residues. The germline V gene has CDR1 SQVTM and CDR2 ANQGSEA. V shed 0 bases and J 4 bases; nucleotides not matched to a gene: 11. In nucleotides, the CDR3 is TGCAGCGTTGAAGATCAAGGGACAGCGGTCCGCTATGGCTACACCTTC. Translating gives CSVEDQGTAVRYGYTF.

The gene calls are TRBV7-2 and TRBJ1-1; maybe TRBD1 (5 bases). Per the germline V gene, CDR1 is SGHTA and CDR2 is FQGNSA. The CDR3 runs 14 residues. V was shortened by 2 bases and J by 4 bases, with 11 bases between the two germline ends. CDR3 sequence reads: CASSLRGGGTEAFF. Written as DNA, the CDR3 is TGTGCCAGCAGCTTAAGGGGTGGCGGCACTGAAGCTTTCTTT.

The chain carries TRBV20-1 and TRBJ1-1; 7 bases align to TRBD1. Germline values: CDR1 DFQATT, CDR2 SNEGSKA (reference sequence). Trimming at V came to 3 bases and at J to 1 base, leaving 8 bases not matched to a gene. This CDR3 region has 15 residues. CDR3 nucleotide sequence: TGCAGTGCTAGTATGTCGGGACAGAAGAACACTGAAGCTTTCTTT. Encoded protein: CSASMSGQKNTEAFF.

V usage is TRBV29-1 and J usage is TRBJ1-2; D gene ambiguous. Germline loops: CDR1 SQVTM, CDR2 ANQGSEA. CDR3 length: 14 amino acids. The V gene lost 6 bases and the J gene lost 1 base, with 15 bases spanning the gap. For the CDR3, the DNA is TGCAGCGTCAGCGAAAGACGGGATAACTATGGCTACACCTTC. This gives the protein CSVSERRDNYGYTF.

This clone was seen only a few times. The genes are TRBV6-1 and TRBJ2-2, with D possibly being TRBD2 (6 bases). Trimming removed 1 base from V and 6 bases from J, with 12 bases in between. The CDR3 covers 15 residues. Germline loops: CDR1 MNHNS, CDR2 SASEGT. CDR3 protein: CASSEGGVAAGELFF. CDR3 sequence (DNA): TGTGCCAGCAGTGAAGGGGGGGTTGCGGCCGGGGAGCTGTTTTTT.

J is TRBJ1-4 and V is TRBV30, with a tentative D call TRBD1 (5 bases). The CDR3 extends over 15 amino acids. V lost 1 base, J lost 0 bases, and 9 bases lay in between. Germline V gene lookup returns CDR1 GTSNPN and CDR2 SVGIG (reference sequence). DNA of the CDR3: TGTGCCTGGAGTGCCCCGGGGGCAACTAATGAAAAACTGTTTTTT. Encoded protein: CAWSAPGATNEKLFF.

V gene TRBV18 combines with J gene TRBJ2-2; D possibly corresponds to TRBD1 (5 bases). CDR1 and CDR2 (germline): KGHSH, LQKENI. The V end lost 4 bases, the J end lost 2 bases, and 14 bases lay between the germline ends. The CDR3 spans 16 residues. This CDR3 is CASSRSRQPNTGELFF. The CDR3 DNA is TGTGCCAGCTCACGCTCTCGACAGCCAAACACCGGGGAGCTGTTTTTT.